The sequence of this T cell receptor beta chain was determined in a study of cytomegalovirus exposure and HLA in healthy donors. Study findings and constraints: In an earlier analysis, about 87% or about 30%: the productive usage of most TCR beta V segments. It was confirmed in vitro that three of the CMV-associated chains were specific for CMV antigens. The authors later found HLA-associated TCR beta chains more clonally expanded than equally common others.

This CDR3 has 16 residues. The germline gives CDR1 SGHRS, CDR2 YFSETQ. Trimming at V came to 2 bases and at J to 2 bases, leaving 10 bases not matched to a gene. Comments on this clone: No antigen is known for it.

The PCR had 60 Vbeta and 13 Jbeta primers. Method: immunoSEQ multiplex PCR; TCRdb's copy keeps in-frame clones and lacks some. The sample contains about 120,000 clones, approximately 70% of which appear only once. Although they were nominally healthy when sampled, donors likely had unrecorded immune exposures. The receptor was isolated from a woman aged 40 to 50 in good health and CMV-seropositive. The chain uses TRBV5-1 and TRBJ2-7; 7 bases are a match to TRBD2. Sample: PBMCs. The CDR3 DNA is TGCGCCAGCAGCTTCTCCGGGACTAACTCGGCCTACGAGCAGTACTTC. Residues: CASSFSGTNSAYEQYF.